This paragraph covers one TCR beta chain sequence. Its target is unknown. The data belong to a study of beta chain features in type 1 diabetes. Whole-study findings and limits: Across patients, naive, central memory and Treg TCRB repertoires exhibited apparently greater similarity than was observed across healthy donors. When Type 1 diabetes patients were examined, their TCRB CDR3s proved moderately but significantly shorter in all four CD4+ subsets.

The whole isolated RNA underwent reverse transcription, so sequencing captured expressed TCRB transcripts. TCRdb keeps only in-frame clones here, not all; method: immunoSEQ multiplex PCR. In the table there are 200,000 to 300,000 clones, roughly 20% of which are singletons. The V end was cut by 0 bases, the J end by 4 bases, with 7 bases between. Germline CDR1 reads GTSNPN; CDR2 reads SVGIG (reference sequence). The length of the CDR3 is 13 residues. This sequence joins TRBV30 and TRBJ1-5; no reliable D call. The sample was naive CD4+ T cells from blood. This clonotype was obtained from a woman aged 40 to 50 with type 1 diabetes. CDR3 nucleotide sequence: TGTGCCTGGAGTGTAGAGGAAAATCAGCCCCAGCATTTT. Translating it yields CAWSVEENQPQHF. Drawing the rest from reference TRBV30 and TRBJ1-5, the complete variable domain is SQTIHQWPATLVQPVGSPLSLECTVEGTSNPNLYWYRQAAGRGLQLLFYSVGIGQISSEVPQNLSASRPQDRQFILSSKKLLLSDSGFYLCAWSVEENQPQHFGDGTRLSIL.